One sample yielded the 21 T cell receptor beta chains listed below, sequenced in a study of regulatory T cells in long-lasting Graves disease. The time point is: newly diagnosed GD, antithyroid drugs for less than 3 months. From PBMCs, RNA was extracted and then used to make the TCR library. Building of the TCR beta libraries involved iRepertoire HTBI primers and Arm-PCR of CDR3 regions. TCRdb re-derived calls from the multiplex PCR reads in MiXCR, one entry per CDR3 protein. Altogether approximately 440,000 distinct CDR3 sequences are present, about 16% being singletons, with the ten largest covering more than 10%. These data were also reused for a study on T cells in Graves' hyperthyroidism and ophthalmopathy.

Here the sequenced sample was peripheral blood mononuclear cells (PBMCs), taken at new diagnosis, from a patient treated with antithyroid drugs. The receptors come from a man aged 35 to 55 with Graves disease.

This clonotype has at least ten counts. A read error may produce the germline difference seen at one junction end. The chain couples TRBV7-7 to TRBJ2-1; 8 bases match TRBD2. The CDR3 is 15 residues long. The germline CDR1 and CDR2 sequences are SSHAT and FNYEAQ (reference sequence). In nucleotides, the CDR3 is TGTGCTAGCAGCCCGATCGGGACTAGGAGCAATGAGCAGTTCTTC. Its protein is CASSPIGTRSNEQFF.

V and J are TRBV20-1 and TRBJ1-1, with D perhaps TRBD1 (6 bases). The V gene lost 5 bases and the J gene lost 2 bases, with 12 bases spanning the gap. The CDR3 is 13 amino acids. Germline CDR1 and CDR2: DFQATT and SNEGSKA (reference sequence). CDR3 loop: CSAPGEQNTEAFF. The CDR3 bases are TGCAGTGCTCCAGGGGAACAAAACACTGAAGCTTTCTTT.

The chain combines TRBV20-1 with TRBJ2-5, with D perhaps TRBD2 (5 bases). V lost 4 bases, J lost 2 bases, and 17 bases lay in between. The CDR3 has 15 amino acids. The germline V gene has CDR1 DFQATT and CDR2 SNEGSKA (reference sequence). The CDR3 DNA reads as TGCAGTGCTATTGGTCGTACAGAGGGACAAGAGACCCAGTACTTC. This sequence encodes CSAIGRTEGQETQYF.

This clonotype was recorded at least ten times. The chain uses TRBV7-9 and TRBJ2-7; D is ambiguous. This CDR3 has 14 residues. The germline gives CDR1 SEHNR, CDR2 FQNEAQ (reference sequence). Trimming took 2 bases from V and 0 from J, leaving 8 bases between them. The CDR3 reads CASSLFPDSYEQYF. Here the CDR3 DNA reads TGTGCCAGCAGCTTATTCCCCGACTCCTACGAGCAGTACTTC.

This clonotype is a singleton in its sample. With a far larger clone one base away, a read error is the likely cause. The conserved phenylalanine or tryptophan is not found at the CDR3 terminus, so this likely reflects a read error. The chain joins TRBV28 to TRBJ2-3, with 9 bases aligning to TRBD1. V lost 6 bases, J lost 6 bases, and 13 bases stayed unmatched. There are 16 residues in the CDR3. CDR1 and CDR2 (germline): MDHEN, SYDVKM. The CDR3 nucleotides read TGTGCCAGCAGCCACGGGATGGGGACAGGGCTGGATACGCAGTATCTT. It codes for CASSHGMGTGLDTQYL.

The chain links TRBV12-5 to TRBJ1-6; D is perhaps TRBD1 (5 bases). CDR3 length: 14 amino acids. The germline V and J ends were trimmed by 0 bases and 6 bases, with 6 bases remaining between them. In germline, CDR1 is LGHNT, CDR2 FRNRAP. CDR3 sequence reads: CASGLVGRNSPLHF. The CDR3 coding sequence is TGTGCTAGTGGTTTGGTGGGACGTAATTCACCCCTCCACTTT.

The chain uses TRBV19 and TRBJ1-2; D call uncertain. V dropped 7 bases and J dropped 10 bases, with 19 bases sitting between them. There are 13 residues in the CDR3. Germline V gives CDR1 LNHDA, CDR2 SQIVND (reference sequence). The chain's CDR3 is CASKYGVESDYTF. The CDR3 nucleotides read TGTGCCAGTAAATATGGGGTAGAAAGTGACTACACCTTC.

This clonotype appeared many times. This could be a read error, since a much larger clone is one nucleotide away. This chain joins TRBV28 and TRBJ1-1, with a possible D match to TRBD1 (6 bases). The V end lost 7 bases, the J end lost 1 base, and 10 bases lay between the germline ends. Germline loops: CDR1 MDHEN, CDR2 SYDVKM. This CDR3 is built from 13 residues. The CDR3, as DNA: TGTGCCAGCACCCTAGGGGGGAACACTGAAGCTTTCTTT. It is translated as CASTLGGNTEAFF.

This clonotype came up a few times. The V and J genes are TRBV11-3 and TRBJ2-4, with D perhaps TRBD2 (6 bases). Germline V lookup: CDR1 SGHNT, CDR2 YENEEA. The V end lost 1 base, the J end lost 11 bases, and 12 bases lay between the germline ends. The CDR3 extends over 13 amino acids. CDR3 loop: CASSLGAGTLQYF. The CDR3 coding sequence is TGTGCCAGCAGCTTAGGTGCGGGGACGCTTCAGTACTTC.

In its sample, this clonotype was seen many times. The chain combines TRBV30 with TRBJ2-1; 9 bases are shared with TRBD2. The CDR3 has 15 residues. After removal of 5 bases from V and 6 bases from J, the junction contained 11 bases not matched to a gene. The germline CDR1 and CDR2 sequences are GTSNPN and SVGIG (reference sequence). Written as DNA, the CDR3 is TGTGCCTGGGGACCCGGGACTAGCCCGGGCAATGAGCAGTTCTTC. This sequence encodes CAWGPGTSPGNEQFF.

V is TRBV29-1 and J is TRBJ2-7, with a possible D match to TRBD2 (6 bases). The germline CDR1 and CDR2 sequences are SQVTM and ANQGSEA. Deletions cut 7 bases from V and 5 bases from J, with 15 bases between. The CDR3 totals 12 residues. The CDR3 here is CSEGSGEDEQYF. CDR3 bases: TGCAGCGAGGGGTCCGGGGAGGACGAGCAGTACTTC.

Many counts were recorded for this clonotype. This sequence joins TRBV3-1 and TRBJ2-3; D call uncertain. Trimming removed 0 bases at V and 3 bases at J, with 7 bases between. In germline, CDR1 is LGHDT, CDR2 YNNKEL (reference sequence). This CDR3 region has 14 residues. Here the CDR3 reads CASSQDGMTDTQYF. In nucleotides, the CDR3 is TGTGCCAGCAGCCAAGATGGAATGACAGATACGCAGTATTTT.

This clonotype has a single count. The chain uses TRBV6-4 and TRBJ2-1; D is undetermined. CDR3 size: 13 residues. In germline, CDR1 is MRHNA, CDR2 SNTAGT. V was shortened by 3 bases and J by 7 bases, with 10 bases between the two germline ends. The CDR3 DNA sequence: TGTGCCAGCAGTGATCAGCATAGGAATGAGCAGTTCTTC. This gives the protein CASSDQHRNEQFF.

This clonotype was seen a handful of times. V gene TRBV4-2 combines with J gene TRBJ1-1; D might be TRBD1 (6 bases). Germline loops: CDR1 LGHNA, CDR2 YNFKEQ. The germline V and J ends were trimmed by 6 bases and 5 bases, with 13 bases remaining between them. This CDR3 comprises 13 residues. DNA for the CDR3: TGTGCCAGCAGTGGGGGGGCGTTAACTGAAGCTTTCTTT. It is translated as CASSGGALTEAFF.

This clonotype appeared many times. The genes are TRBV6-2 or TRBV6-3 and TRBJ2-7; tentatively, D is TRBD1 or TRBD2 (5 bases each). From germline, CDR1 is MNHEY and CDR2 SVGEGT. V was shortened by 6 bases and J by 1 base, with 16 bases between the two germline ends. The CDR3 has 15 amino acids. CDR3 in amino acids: CASRNSGTSSYEQYF. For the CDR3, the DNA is TGTGCCAGCAGGAACTCCGGGACCTCATCCTACGAGCAGTACTTC.

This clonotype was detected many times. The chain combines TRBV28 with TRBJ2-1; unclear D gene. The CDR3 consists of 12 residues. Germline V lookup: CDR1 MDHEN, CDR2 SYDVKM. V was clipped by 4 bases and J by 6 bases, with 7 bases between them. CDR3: CASSSYPNEQFF. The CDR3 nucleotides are TGTGCCAGCAGTTCCTACCCCAATGAGCAGTTCTTC.

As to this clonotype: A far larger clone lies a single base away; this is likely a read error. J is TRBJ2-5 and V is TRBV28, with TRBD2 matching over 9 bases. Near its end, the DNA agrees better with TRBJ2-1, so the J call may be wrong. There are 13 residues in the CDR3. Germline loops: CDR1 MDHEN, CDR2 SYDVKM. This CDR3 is CASKSGGFDGQFF. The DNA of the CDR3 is TGTGCCAGCAAAAGCGGGGGGTTTGATGGGCAGTTCTTC.

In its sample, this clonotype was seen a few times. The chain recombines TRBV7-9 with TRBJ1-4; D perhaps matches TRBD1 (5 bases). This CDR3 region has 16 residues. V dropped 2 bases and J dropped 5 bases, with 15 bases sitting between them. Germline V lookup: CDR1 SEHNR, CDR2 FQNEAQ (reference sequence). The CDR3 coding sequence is TGTGCCAGCAGCTTACTTGCAGACAGTACAAATGAAAAACTGTTTTTT. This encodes CASSLLADSTNEKLFF.

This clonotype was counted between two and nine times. The chain's CDR3 is CASRGQGGEKLFF. DNA for the CDR3: TGTGCTAGTCGAGGACAGGGCGGCGAAAAACTGTTTTTT. The chain carries TRBV12-5 and TRBJ1-4; 8 bases are a match to TRBD1. Germline V gives CDR1 LGHNT, CDR2 FRNRAP. J was trimmed by 8 bases and V by 8 bases; bases with no gene match: 7. The CDR3 is 13 residues long.

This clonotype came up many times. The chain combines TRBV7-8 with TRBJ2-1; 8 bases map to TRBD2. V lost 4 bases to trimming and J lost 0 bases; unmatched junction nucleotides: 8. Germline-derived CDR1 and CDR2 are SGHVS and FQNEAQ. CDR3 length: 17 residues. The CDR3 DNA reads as TGTGCCAGCAGCTCAGCGGCTAGCGGGTACTCCTACAATGAGCAGTTCTTC. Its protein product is CASSSAASGYSYNEQFF.

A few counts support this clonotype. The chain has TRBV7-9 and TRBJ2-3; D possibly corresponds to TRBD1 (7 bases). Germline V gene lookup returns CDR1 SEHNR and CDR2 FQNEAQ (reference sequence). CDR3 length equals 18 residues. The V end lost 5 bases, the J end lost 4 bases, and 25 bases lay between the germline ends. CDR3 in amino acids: CASSGRGWRGQWADTQYF. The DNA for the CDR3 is TGTGCCAGCAGCGGAAGAGGGTGGAGGGGGCAATGGGCAGATACGCAGTATTTT.